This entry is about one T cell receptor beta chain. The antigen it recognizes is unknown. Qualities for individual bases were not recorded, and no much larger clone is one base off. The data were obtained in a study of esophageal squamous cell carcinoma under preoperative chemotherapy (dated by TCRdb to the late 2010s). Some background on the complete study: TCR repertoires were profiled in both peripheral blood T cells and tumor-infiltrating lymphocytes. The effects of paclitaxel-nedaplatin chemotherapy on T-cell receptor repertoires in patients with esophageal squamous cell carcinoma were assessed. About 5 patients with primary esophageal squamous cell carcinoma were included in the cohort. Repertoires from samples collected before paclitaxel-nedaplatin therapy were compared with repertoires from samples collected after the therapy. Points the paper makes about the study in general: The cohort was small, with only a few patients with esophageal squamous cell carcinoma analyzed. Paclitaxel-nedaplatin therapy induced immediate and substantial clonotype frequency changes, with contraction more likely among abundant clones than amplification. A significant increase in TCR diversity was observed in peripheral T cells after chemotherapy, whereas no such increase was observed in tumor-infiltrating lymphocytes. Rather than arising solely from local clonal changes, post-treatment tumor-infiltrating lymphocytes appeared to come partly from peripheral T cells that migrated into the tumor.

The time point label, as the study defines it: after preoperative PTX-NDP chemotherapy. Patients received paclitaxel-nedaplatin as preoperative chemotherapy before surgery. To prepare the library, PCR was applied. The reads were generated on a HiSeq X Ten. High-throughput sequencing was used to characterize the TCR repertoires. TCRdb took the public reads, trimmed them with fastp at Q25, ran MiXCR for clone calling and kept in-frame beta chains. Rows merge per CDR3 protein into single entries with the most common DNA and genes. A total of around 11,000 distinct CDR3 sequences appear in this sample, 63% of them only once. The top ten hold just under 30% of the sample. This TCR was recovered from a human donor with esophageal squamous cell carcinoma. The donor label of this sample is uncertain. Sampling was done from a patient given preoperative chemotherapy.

The DNA is as follows: TGTGCCAGCAGTGACAGGGACACCGGGGAGCTGTTTTTT. This translates into CASSDRDTGELFF. This receptor chain uses TRBV6-1 and TRBJ2-2; matching of 5 bases hints at TRBD1 as the D gene. CDR1 and CDR2 were assigned from the germline V gene as MNHNS and SASEGT. V lost 3 bases and J lost 3 bases; the stretch between them is 5 bases long. The CDR3 numbers 13 residues from cysteine through phenylalanine. The only DNA kept is the CDR3, 39 bases in frame from the first base.